The source of this T cell receptor (beta chain) is a study of breast tumors, draining lymph nodes, adjacent tissues. General study points: Data fit most tumor T cells coming from lymph node, expanding in tumor. The lymph node origin of tumor T cells was framed as consistent with a hypothesis, not demonstrated. Compared with lymph nodes, tumors were less diverse; compared with nontumor tissue, more.

Of note for this clonotype: Its specificity is not known.

TCRdb itself ran the multiplex PCR reads through MiXCR, one entry per CDR3 protein. This table holds about 200,000 distinct CDR3 sequences, approximately 30% found once. Samples came from axillary lymph nodes draining the breast cancer. The specimen was axillary lymph node tissue. The sequence came from a female donor with breast cancer. Some clones in this sample may be carry-over from other donors' samples.

CDR3 loop: CASKAGTGVSPLHF. In DNA form, the CDR3 reads TGTGCCAGCAAGGCCGGGACAGGGGTTTCACCCCTCCACTTT. This chain joins TRBV2 and TRBJ1-6; TRBD1 agrees at 10 bases. With V trimmed by 7 bases and J by 9 bases, 6 bases remained unmatched. There are 14 residues in the CDR3. Germline CDR1 is SNHLY and CDR2 is FYNNEI.